Detailed here is one TCR beta chain. The target antigen is unknown. The junction differs from germline at one of its ends, possibly a read error. These data come from a study of Graves' ophthalmopathy and Graves' hyperthyroidism. Broader study findings: In blood, most expanded thyroid clonotypes above 0.001 frequency were also detected.

CDR3 length: 16 amino acids. The authors amplified TCR beta CDR3 regions, and they did so from RNA transcripts for repertoire sequencing. An opening RT-PCR round employed HTBI primers and preceded a second-round multiplex PCR. TCRdb redid the calling of the multiplex PCR reads with MiXCR, one entry per CDR3 protein. The sample contains about 590,000 distinct CDR3 sequences, roughly 39% of which appear only once. This receptor was obtained from an adult man with Graves' hyperthyroidism. The genes are TRBV12-3 or TRBV12-4 and TRBJ1-5; 7 positions agree with TRBD1. Source material: peripheral blood or thyroid tissue (not recorded which). CDR3 in amino acids: CASGFGTASSIQPQHF. The CDR3 DNA follows: TGTGCTAGTGGTTTCGGGACAGCCTCTAGCATTCAGCCCCAGCATTTT.